This TCR beta chain originates from a study of patients and donors after allogeneic stem cell transplantation. TCRdb processed the RT-PCR reads anew with MiXCR; each CDR3 protein has one entry. Altogether around 170,000 distinct CDR3 sequences are present, 24% being singletons, with the ten largest covering roughly 25%. The V gene lost 5 bases and the J gene lost 0 bases, with 10 bases spanning the gap. Per the germline V gene, CDR1 is SGHAT and CDR2 is FQNNGV. The CDR3 totals 15 residues. This clonotype appeared a few times. The source of this sequence is a human donor who was either an allogeneic HSCT recipient or a stem cell or donor lymphocyte infusion donor (not recorded which). It is not recorded whose cells these are; they may come from a transplant donor. Input material: blood, either unsorted or a sorted T cell fraction (not recorded which). The V gene is TRBV11-2, the J gene TRBJ1-4; D unclear. The CDR3 DNA reads as TGTGCCAGCAGCCTCCACAGTGCAACTAATGAAAAACTGTTTTTT. Its translation is CASSLHSATNEKLFF.